This T cell receptor (beta chain) was sequenced for a study of T-cell memory formation after mild COVID-19. Study details: Clusters of TCRs were largely donor specific.

V was cut by 5 bases and J by 3 bases, with 16 bases left in between. The CDR3 is made up of 15 amino acids. Germline V gene lookup returns CDR1 SGHTA and CDR2 FQGTGA. About this clonotype itself: Its target is unknown.

TCRdb reanalysed the 5' RACE reads using MiXCR and keeps one entry per CDR3 protein. The sample includes about 470,000 distinct CDR3 sequences, around a quarter of them seen just once. Whole-study findings and limits: A second wave expanding day 15 to 37 was CD4+-biased; contracting clones were balanced. Contracting CD4+ clones sat mainly in CM and EM; CD8+ in EMRA. In second-wave clones peaking day 37, SARS-CoV-2 specificity remained unconfirmed.

The J gene is TRBJ1-2, the V gene TRBV7-3, with D possibly matching TRBD1 (5 bases). Source material: PBMCs or a T cell subset sorted from them (not recorded which). The sequence was obtained from an adult woman who had mild COVID-19 (a few samples of this study predate the infection). Cell type and time point are not known. The CDR3 DNA is TGTGCCAGCAGCCTCCGGGACGGAGACTACTATGGCTACACCTTC. This translates into CASSLRDGDYYGYTF.